The next 26 T cell receptor beta chains were all read from a single sample in a study of T cells in Graves' hyperthyroidism and ophthalmopathy (dated by TCRdb to between 2018 and 2021). Receptor libraries were prepared by multiplex PCR. Sequencing was performed on an Illumina HiSeq 2000. Amplification of TCR beta CDR3 regions was carried out from RNA transcripts. The TCR CDR3 was subjected to a first round of RT-PCR using the HTBI primer set and the Qiagen OneStep RT-PCR kit. TCRdb applied fastp at Q25 and MiXCR to the public reads, then kept only in-frame beta chains. For every CDR3 protein sequence, its rows merge into one entry that carries the most common genes and DNA. The sample data list about 320,000 distinct CDR3 sequences, and approximately 16% of these were observed just once. In total, the top ten clones hold approximately 35% of the sample. The sequenced material came from blood. The receptor set was obtained from a man aged 30 to 39 with Graves' hyperthyroidism.

This clonotype was seen repeatedly, ten times or more. The chain has TRBV12-3 or TRBV12-4 and TRBJ1-6, with D uncertain. The CDR3 runs 14 residues. Trimming left V 3 bases short and J 10 bases short, with 13 bases between. The CDR3 loop is CASSLVGMRSPLHF. The CDR3 region has the DNA TGTGCCAGCAGTTTGGTGGGGATGCGCTCACCCCTCCACTTT.

This clonotype showed up just a few times. The chain uses TRBV13 and TRBJ1-4; 7 bases are a match to TRBD1. This CDR3 region has 13 residues. V gave up 5 bases and J gave up 5 bases; unmatched junction bases: 2. Germline V CDR1 and CDR2: PRHDT, FYEKMQ (reference sequence). In DNA form, the CDR3 reads TGTGCCAGCAGCGAGGACAGGAATGAAAAACTGTTTTTT. Protein sequence: CASSEDRNEKLFF. Combining the CDR3 with reference TRBV13 and TRBJ1-4 gives the whole variable domain AAGVIQSPRHLIKEKRETATLKCYPIPRHDTVYWYQQGPGQDPQFLISFYEKMQSDKGSIPDRFSAQQFSDYHSELNMSSLELGDSALYFCASSEDRNEKLFFGSGTQLSVL.

This chain joins TRBV7-8 and TRBJ2-7; the D is unclear. Trimming shortened V by 5 bases and J by 2 bases, and 19 bases separated the two germline ends. Germline CDR1 SGHVS, CDR2 FQNEAQ. The CDR3 spans 16 residues. The CDR3 spells CASSRVARIAPYEQYF. The CDR3 DNA reads TGTGCCAGCAGCCGCGTCGCGAGGATAGCTCCCTACGAGCAGTACTTC.

This clonotype was observed at least ten times. V is TRBV18 and J is TRBJ1-1; no clear D. Germline CDR1 KGHSH, CDR2 LQKENI. CDR3 size: 12 residues. Trimming removed 2 bases from V and 7 bases from J, with 8 bases in between. CDR3 in DNA: TGTGCCAGCTCACCAGAGGGTGGTGAAGCTTTCTTT. This gives the protein CASSPEGGEAFF.

This clonotype was seen ten or more times. CDR3 DNA: TGTGCCAGCGCTCAGGACGGGACAGATACGCAGTATTTT. Its translation is CASAQDGTDTQYF. The chain employs TRBV7-3 and TRBJ2-3; D uncertain. The V gene's germline CDR1 is SGHTA and CDR2 FQGTGA. The CDR3 totals 13 residues. V gave up 8 bases and J gave up 3 bases, with 12 bases separating them.

Only a few counts were recorded for this clonotype. The DNA of the CDR3 is TGCAGCGTGCGGTTGGGACAAAGAAGCGAGACCCAGTACTTC. The encoded protein is CSVRLGQRSETQYF. V and J are TRBV29-1 and TRBJ2-5; a weak D match, TRBD1 (6 bases). Trimming left V 6 bases short and J 5 bases short, with 19 bases between. The CDR3 contains 14 residues. Looked up from germline, CDR1 is SQVTM and CDR2 is ANQGSEA.

This clonotype was seen ten or more times. This rearrangement joins TRBV5-1 to TRBJ2-3, with a weak D call TRBD1 (6 bases). Trimming shortened V by 2 bases and J by 2 bases, and 12 bases separated the two germline ends. The germline CDR1 and CDR2 sequences are SGHRS and YFSETQ. CDR3 length equals 15 residues. As DNA, the CDR3 is TGCGCCAGCAGCTTCGGGACAACTCCCACAGATACGCAGTATTTT. Translation gives CASSFGTTPTDTQYF.

This clonotype was found many times. The rearrangement links TRBV11-2 to TRBJ2-1, with 7 bases matching TRBD1. Germline CDR1 reads SGHAT; CDR2 reads FQNNGV. This CDR3 comprises 12 residues. V dropped 5 bases and J dropped 8; count of bases not matched to a gene: 3. The CDR3 DNA reads as TGTGCCAGCAGCGGACAGGTAGATGAGCAGTTCTTC. This codes for CASSGQVDEQFF.

This clonotype was recorded at least ten times. The chain has TRBV13 and TRBJ2-1; 11 nucleotides line up with TRBD2. The CDR3 spans 15 residues. V was pared by 4 bases and J by 7 bases, with 6 bases of the junction left unmatched. In germline, CDR1 is PRHDT, CDR2 FYEKMQ (reference sequence). Here the CDR3 DNA reads TGTGCCAGCAGCTACACTAGCGGGAGAGGGAATGAGCAGTTCTTC. It specifies CASSYTSGRGNEQFF. The complete variable domain, with remaining parts taken from reference TRBV13 and TRBJ2-1, reads AAGVIQSPRHLIKEKRETATLKCYPIPRHDTVYWYQQGPGQDPQFLISFYEKMQSDKGSIPDRFSAQQFSDYHSELNMSSLELGDSALYFCASSYTSGRGNEQFFGPGTRLTVL.

The chain employs TRBV6-1 and TRBJ2-2; 9 positions match TRBD1. Germline V CDR1 and CDR2: MNHNS, SASEGT. The CDR3 runs 14 residues. The V gene end was trimmed by 8 bases and the J gene end by 7 bases; junction bases not matched to a gene: 8. Here the CDR3 reads CASGYRGQVGELFF. CDR3 nucleotides: TGTGCCAGCGGGTACAGGGGGCAGGTCGGGGAGCTGTTTTTT.

This clonotype was counted at least ten times. The chain has TRBV20-1 and TRBJ2-7, with TRBD2 matching over 7 bases. The CDR3 length is 15 residues. Germline trimming cut 3 bases from V and 0 bases from J; bases unmatched to any gene: 8. Germline assignment: CDR1 DFQATT and CDR2 SNEGSKA (reference sequence). This chain's CDR3 is CSASPPTGGSYEQYF. For the CDR3, the DNA is TGCAGTGCTAGCCCCCCCACGGGAGGCTCCTACGAGCAGTACTTC.

The chain couples TRBV5-1 to TRBJ2-1; D is unclear. The CDR3 has 13 residues. The germline V gene has CDR1 SGHRS and CDR2 YFSETQ. The germline V and J ends were trimmed by 0 bases and 9 bases, with 10 bases remaining between them. The CDR3 DNA is TGCGCCAGCAGCTTGGCTGTTCAGGCTGAGCAGTTCTTC. Protein product: CASSLAVQAEQFF.

The chain recombines TRBV20-1 with TRBJ1-5; tentatively, D is TRBD1 (6 bases). The germline V gene has CDR1 DFQATT and CDR2 SNEGSKA (reference sequence). V was shortened by 6 bases and J by 7 bases, with 13 bases between the two germline ends. CDR3 length equals 12 residues. Here the CDR3 reads CSAADSYQPQHF. CDR3 bases: TGCAGTGCGGCGGACAGCTACCAGCCCCAGCATTTT.

There are a few counts of this clonotype. This rearrangement joins TRBV28 to TRBJ2-2; TRBD2 agrees at 10 bases. The CDR3 is 17 residues long. The germline V gene encodes CDR1 MDHEN and CDR2 SYDVKM. After removal of 8 bases from V and 7 bases from J, the junction contained 16 bases not matched to a gene. DNA of the CDR3: TGTGCCAGCGGAGTCGAACTGGGGACTAGCGTTATCGGGGAGCTGTTTTTT. Translation: CASGVELGTSVIGELFF. Together with reference TRBV28 and TRBJ2-2, the CDR3 gives the full variable domain: DVKVTQSSRYLVKRTGEKVFLECVQDMDHENMFWYRQDPGLGLRLIYFSYDVKMKEKGDIPEGYSVSREKKERFSLILESASTNQTSMYLCASGVELGTSVIGELFFGEGSRLTVL.

Comment on this clonotype: A much larger clone sits a single nucleotide away, making a read error possible. The chain carries TRBV30 and TRBJ1-1; a weak D match, TRBD1 (5 bases). The CDR3 is 13 residues long. CDR1 is GTSNPN and CDR2 is SVGIG in the germline V gene (reference sequence). Trimming left V 3 bases short and J 5 bases short, with 13 bases between. CDR3 protein: CAWRRGARTEAFF. CDR3 DNA: TGTGCCTGGAGGCGAGGGGCGCGGACTGAAGCTTTCTTT.

This clonotype was detected only a few times. V usage is TRBV6-1 and J usage is TRBJ2-1, with D maybe TRBD2 (6 bases). The germline CDR1 and CDR2 sequences are MNHNS and SASEGT. Trimming pared 3 bases from V and 8 bases from J, leaving 8 bases between. The CDR3 loop spans 12 amino acids. CDR3 DNA: TGTGCCAGCAGTGATGGGACTGATGAGCAGTTCTTC. It encodes CASSDGTDEQFF.

This clonotype was counted only a few times. This rearrangement joins TRBV29-1 to TRBJ2-1; 7 positions match TRBD1. V lost 6 bases, J lost 3 bases, and 8 bases stayed unmatched. This CDR3 is 14 amino acids long. Germline CDR1 is SQVTM and CDR2 is ANQGSEA. The CDR3 loop is CSVRPRDSYNEQFF. The CDR3 DNA reads as TGCAGCGTCCGCCCCCGGGACAGCTACAATGAGCAGTTCTTC.

The chain has TRBV3-1 and TRBJ2-3; perhaps D is TRBD1 or TRBD2 (5 bases each). The CDR3 totals 18 residues. The V gene lost 4 bases and the J gene lost 2 bases, with 22 bases spanning the gap. The germline gives CDR1 LGHDT, CDR2 YNNKEL (reference sequence). CDR3 in amino acids: CASSLPPGPLGVTDTQYF. CDR3 DNA sequence: TGTGCCAGCAGCCTACCGCCGGGGCCCCTAGGGGTCACAGATACGCAGTATTTT.

In this sample, this clonotype turned up many times. The rearrangement links TRBV15 to TRBJ2-3, with D unclear. V shed 3 bases and J shed 2 bases, with 15 bases lying between them. The CDR3 runs 16 residues. Germline loops: CDR1 LNHNV, CDR2 YYDKDF (reference sequence). In DNA form, the CDR3 reads TGTGCCACCAGCAGTCCTCTTCGTCAGTTCACAGATACGCAGTATTTT. This sequence encodes CATSSPLRQFTDTQYF.

The table lists this clonotype with many counts. The chain links TRBV5-6 to TRBJ2-1; TRBD2 agrees at 8 bases. With V trimmed by 3 bases and J by 7 bases, 9 bases remained unmatched. From germline, CDR1 is SGHDT and CDR2 YYEEEE. The CDR3 consists of 15 residues. The CDR3 DNA sequence: TGTGCCAGCAGCTGGACGACTCCGGGGGGGAATGAGCAGTTCTTC. Residues: CASSWTTPGGNEQFF.

There are many counts of this clonotype. V gene TRBV20-1 combines with J gene TRBJ2-7; 7 positions match TRBD2. The length of the CDR3 is 15 residues. The V segment lost 0 bases and the J segment 0 bases; nucleotides outside the gene matches: 5. The V gene's germline CDR1 is DFQATT and CDR2 SNEGSKA (reference sequence). The CDR3 is CSAREGLGSSYEQYF. CDR3 nucleotides: TGCAGTGCTAGAGAAGGACTAGGTTCCTCCTACGAGCAGTACTTC.

This clonotype was recorded a few times. The V gene is TRBV6-1, the J gene TRBJ2-2, with 9 bases lining up with TRBD2. The length of the CDR3 is 19 residues. With V trimmed by 6 bases and J by 3 bases, 17 bases remained unmatched. CDR1 MNHNS and CDR2 SASEGT come from the germline V gene. DNA of the CDR3: TGTGCCAGCAGACCCGGGTTTTTCGCGGGAGGGAAGGACACCGGGGAGCTGTTTTTT. As protein: CASRPGFFAGGKDTGELFF.

This clonotype appeared a few times. The rearrangement uses TRBV6-1 and TRBJ2-1, with a weak D call TRBD2 (6 bases). Germline CDR1 reads MNHNS; CDR2 reads SASEGT. This CDR3 has 12 residues. The ends were cut back, 6 bases at V and 10 bases at J, with 13 bases in the middle. The CDR3: CASSLPRGEQFF. The DNA of the CDR3 is TGTGCCAGCAGCCTCCCTCGGGGGGAGCAGTTCTTC.

The sample holds many counts of this clonotype. The V and J genes are TRBV6-1 and TRBJ2-7, with D possibly matching TRBD2 (5 bases). This CDR3 is 14 amino acids long. V gave up 6 bases and J gave up 6 bases, with 18 bases separating them. Per the germline V gene, CDR1 is MNHNS and CDR2 is SASEGT. The CDR3 loop reads CASRSRTGFFEQYF. The CDR3 nucleotides are TGTGCCAGCAGGAGCAGGACTGGGTTTTTCGAGCAGTACTTC.

This clonotype was counted many times. This chain links TRBV28 with TRBJ2-5, with D tentatively TRBD1 (5 bases). The CDR3 consists of 12 residues. V lost 6 bases to trimming and J lost 7 bases, with 12 bases between them. Germline values: CDR1 MDHEN, CDR2 SYDVKM. CDR3 DNA: TGTGCCAGCAGACCGGACATGGGGACCCAGTACTTC. Encoded protein: CASRPDMGTQYF.

The table lists this clonotype with a few counts. The junction departs from germline at one end; a sequencing error may be responsible. The J gene is TRBJ2-5, the V gene TRBV7-7, with D possibly TRBD1 on 6 matching bases. In germline, CDR1 is SSHAT, CDR2 FNYEAQ (reference sequence). The CDR3 sequence is 15 residues long. The CDR3: CASSSSRGYQETQYF. As DNA, the CDR3 is TGTGCTAGCAGCTCGTCTAGGGGGTACCAAGAGACCCAGTACTTC.